Listed here is a single TCR beta chain. Assay used: immunoSEQ multiplex PCR; TCRdb lists only in-frame clones, some missing. This table holds roughly 190,000 clones, about 80% found once. The sample is drawn from a study of blood T cell repertoires in COVID-19. V lost 0 bases to trimming and J lost 4 bases; unmatched junction nucleotides: 8. The CDR3 length is 17 residues. Germline CDR1 is LGHDT and CDR2 is YNNKEL (reference sequence). This TCR derives from a woman in her 50s with active or convalescent COVID-19. Input material: peripheral blood. This rearrangement joins TRBV3-1 (or the pseudogene TRBV3-2) to TRBJ2-3; 9 nucleotides match TRBD2. The CDR3 region is CASSQEGSGSVADTQYF. For the CDR3, the DNA is TGTGCCAGCAGCCAAGAAGGTAGCGGGAGTGTCGCAGATACGCAGTATTTT.